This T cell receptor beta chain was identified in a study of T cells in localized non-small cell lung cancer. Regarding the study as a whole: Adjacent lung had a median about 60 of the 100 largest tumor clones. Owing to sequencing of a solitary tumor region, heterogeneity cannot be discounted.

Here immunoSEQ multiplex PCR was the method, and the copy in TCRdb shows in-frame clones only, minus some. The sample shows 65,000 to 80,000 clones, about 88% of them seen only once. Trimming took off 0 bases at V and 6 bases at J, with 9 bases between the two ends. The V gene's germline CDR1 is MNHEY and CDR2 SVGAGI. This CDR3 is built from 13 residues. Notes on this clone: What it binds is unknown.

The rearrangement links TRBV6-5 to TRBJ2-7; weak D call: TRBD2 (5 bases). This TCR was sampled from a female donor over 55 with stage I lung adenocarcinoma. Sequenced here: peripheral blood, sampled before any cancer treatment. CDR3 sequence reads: CASSYSTGVEQYF. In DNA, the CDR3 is TGTGCCAGCAGTTACTCGACCGGGGTCGAGCAGTACTTC.